Given below is one TCR beta chain in context. This entry comes from a study of blood T cell repertoires in COVID-19. Study background: The United States, Italy and Spain provided the acute and convalescent COVID-19 samples.

Sequencing was performed with immunoSEQ multiplex PCR; in TCRdb, only in-frame clones are kept and a portion is missing. The top ten hold over 1.2% of the sample, which has about 250,000 clones, around nine tenths seen once. Germline loops: CDR1 SGHAT, CDR2 FQNNGV. CDR3 length equals 15 residues. Trimming left V 3 bases short and J 5 bases short, with 17 bases between. This sequence joins TRBV11-2 and TRBJ2-7; D is possibly TRBD1 (5 bases). The sequenced sample consisted of peripheral blood. The TCR comes from a man older than 75 with acute or convalescent COVID-19. CDR3 protein: CASSLQWLGDDEQYF. The CDR3 region has the DNA TGTGCCAGCAGCTTGCAATGGCTAGGGGATGACGAGCAGTACTTC.